This TCR beta chain appears in the sequencing data of a study of T-cell memory formation after mild COVID-19. General study results and limits: A subset of responding clones appeared in pre-infection memory, suggesting cross-reactive memory joined.

TCRdb reprocessed the 5' RACE reads with MiXCR, giving one entry per CDR3 protein. This repertoire shows around 250,000 distinct CDR3 sequences, over 15% found once; its top ten account for roughly a fifth. For this clonotype: As yet, its antigen is unknown.

The germline gives CDR1 SGHTA, CDR2 FQGNSA. The trim removed 5 bases at V and 4 bases at J, leaving 6 bases unmatched. CDR3 length equals 15 residues. The sample consisted of PBMCs or a T cell subset sorted from them (not recorded which). The TCR originated in a man between 18 and 35 years old who had mild COVID-19 (a few samples of this study predate the infection). Cell type and time point are not known. This sequence joins TRBV7-2 and TRBJ2-2; 8 bases are shared with TRBD2. CDR3: CASSLGRVTTGELFF. In nucleotides, the CDR3 is TGTGCCAGCAGCCTCGGGAGGGTCACCACCGGGGAGCTGTTTTTT.